These 9 T cell receptor beta chains came from one sample sequenced in a study of molecular identifiers for immune sequencing clone quantification. TCRdb itself ran the PCR reads through MiXCR, one entry per CDR3 protein. In the table there are about 100,000 distinct CDR3 sequences, about a third of which are singletons. Sequencing used naive CD8+ T cells from blood, with Jurkat cell RNA spiked in. Subset described: FACS-sorted CD8+CD4-CCR7+CD45RA+ naive T cells. The receptors come from a human donor in good health. Some libraries in this study had Jurkat cell RNA spiked in.

This clonotype appeared many times. The genes are TRBV25-1 and TRBJ2-3; possibly TRBD1 for D (5 bases). The ends were cut back, 4 bases at V and 1 base at J, with 9 bases in the middle. The CDR3 spans 14 residues. Germline V gene lookup returns CDR1 MGHDK and CDR2 SYGVNS. The CDR3 sequence is CASSGWGGTDTQYF. Written as DNA, the CDR3 is TGTGCCAGCAGTGGATGGGGCGGCACAGATACGCAGTATTTT.

Remarks on this clonotype: A much larger clonotype is one base distant, so this may be a read error. The chain employs TRBV6-6 and TRBJ1-5; D unresolved. V lost 6 bases, J lost 0 bases, and 9 bases lay in between. CDR3 length: 14 residues. Germline V gene lookup returns CDR1 MNHNY and CDR2 SVGAGI (reference sequence). CDR3 loop: CASSTTNSNQPQHF. The CDR3 bases are TGTGCCAGCAGCACCACTAATAGCAATCAGCCCCAGCATTTT.

This chain uses TRBV19 with TRBJ2-4, with 8 bases matching TRBD2. CDR1 and CDR2 (germline): LNHDA, SQIVND (reference sequence). CDR3 size: 13 residues. The trim removed 7 bases at V and 9 bases at J, leaving 8 bases unmatched. The CDR3 region has the DNA TGTGCCAGTAACCCCAGCGGGGGCCCCATTCAGTACTTC. The encoded protein is CASNPSGGPIQYF.

In its sample, this clonotype was seen a few times. CDR3 coding DNA: TGTGCCAGCAGCTTACCCCTAGCGCTGAGCTCCTACAATGAGCAGTTCTTC. This codes for CASSLPLALSSYNEQFF. This chain connects TRBV7-2 to TRBJ2-1; weak D call: TRBD2 (6 bases). Germline V CDR1 and CDR2: SGHTA, FQGNSA. V lost 2 bases and J lost 0, with 14 bases in between. This CDR3 has 17 residues.

V gene TRBV4-1 combines with J gene TRBJ2-3; the match to TRBD1 covers 8 bases. J lost 7 bases, V lost 1 base, and 4 bases had no gene match. Per germline, CDR1 MGHRA and CDR2 YSYEKL. This CDR3 is 14 amino acids long. CDR3 DNA sequence: TGCGCCAGCAGCCAAGTTACAGGGGGATATACGCAGTATTTT. Encoded protein: CASSQVTGGYTQYF.

As to this clonotype: A much larger clonotype is one base distant, so this may be a read error. The chain has TRBV29-1 and TRBJ1-5; maybe TRBD1 (5 bases). The CDR3 length is 14 residues. Germline V lookup: CDR1 SQVTM, CDR2 ANQGSEA. The CDR3: CSVRQGNSNQHQHF. The CDR3 nucleotides read TGCAGCGTTCGGCAGGGAAATAGCAATCAGCACCAGCATTTT.

The rearrangement joins TRBV11-1 to TRBJ2-3; D gene ambiguous. Trimming pared 10 bases from V and 1 base from J, leaving 9 bases between. The length of the CDR3 is 12 residues. Per the germline V gene, CDR1 is SGHAT and CDR2 is FQDESV (reference sequence). This CDR3 reads CATSGRTDTQYF. The CDR3 region has the DNA TGTGCCACCTCCGGCCGCACAGATACGCAGTATTTT.

This clonotype has ten or more counts. The V gene is TRBV7-6, the J gene TRBJ2-3, with 8 bases lining up with TRBD1. CDR1 is SGHVS and CDR2 is FNYEAQ in the germline V gene. CDR3 length: 15 amino acids. J lost 4 bases, V lost 0 bases, and 3 bases had no gene match. DNA for the CDR3: TGTGCCAGCAGCTTAGCGGTGGGACAGGCAGATACGCAGTATTTT. This gives the protein CASSLAVGQADTQYF. Full variable domain (missing parts from reference TRBV7-6 and TRBJ2-3): GAGVSQSPRYKVTKRGQDVALRCDPISGHVSLYWYRQALGQGPEFLTYFNYEAQQDKSGLPNDRFSAERPEGSISTLTIQRTEQRDSAMYRCASSLAVGQADTQYFGPGTRLTVL.

As concerns this clonotype: Its ends do not fully match the called genes, so a read error is possible. The chain carries TRBV24-1 and TRBJ2-3; TRBD2 matches at 10 bases. The CDR3 totals 20 residues. Per the germline V gene, CDR1 is KGHDR and CDR2 is SFDVKD. The CDR3 spells CAPSGTWVSGRPLGTDTQYF. The DNA for the CDR3 is TGTGCCCCCAGCGGGACATGGGTTAGCGGGAGGCCCCTAGGCACAGATACGCAGTATTTT.